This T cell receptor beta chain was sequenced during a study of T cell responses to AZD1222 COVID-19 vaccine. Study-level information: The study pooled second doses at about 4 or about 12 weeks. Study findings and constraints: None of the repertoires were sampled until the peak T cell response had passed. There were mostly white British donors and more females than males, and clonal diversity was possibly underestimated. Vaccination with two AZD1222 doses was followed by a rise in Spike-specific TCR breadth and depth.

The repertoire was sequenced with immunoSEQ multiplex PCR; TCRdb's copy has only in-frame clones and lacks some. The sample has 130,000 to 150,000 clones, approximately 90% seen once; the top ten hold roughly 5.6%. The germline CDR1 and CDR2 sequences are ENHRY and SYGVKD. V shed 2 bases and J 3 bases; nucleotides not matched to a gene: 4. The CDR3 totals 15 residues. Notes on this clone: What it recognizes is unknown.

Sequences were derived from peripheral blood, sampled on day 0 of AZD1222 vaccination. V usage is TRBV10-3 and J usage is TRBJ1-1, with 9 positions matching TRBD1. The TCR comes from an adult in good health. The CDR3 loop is CAISEPRDRDTEAFF. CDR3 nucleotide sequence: TGTGCCATCAGTGAGCCACGGGACAGGGACACTGAAGCTTTCTTT.